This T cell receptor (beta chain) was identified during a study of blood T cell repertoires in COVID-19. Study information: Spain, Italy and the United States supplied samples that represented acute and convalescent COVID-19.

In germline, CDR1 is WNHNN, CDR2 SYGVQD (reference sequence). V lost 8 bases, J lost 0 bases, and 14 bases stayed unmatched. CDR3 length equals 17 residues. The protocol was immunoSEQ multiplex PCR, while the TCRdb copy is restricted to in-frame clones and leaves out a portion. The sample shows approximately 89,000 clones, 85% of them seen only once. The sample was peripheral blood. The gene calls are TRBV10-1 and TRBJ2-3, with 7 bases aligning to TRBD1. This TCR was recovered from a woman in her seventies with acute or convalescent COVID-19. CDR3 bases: TGCGCCAGCGTGACGGTGAGGGGGCGCGGAAGCACAGATACGCAGTATTTT. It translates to CASVTVRGRGSTDTQYF.